This T cell receptor (beta chain) was found in a study of vaccination effects on CD4 cells after COVID-19. Culture lasted around eleven days before CD4+ T cell isolation. The CDR3 is 13 residues long. Concerning this clone itself: The antigen remains unidentified.

Some clones are missing from TCRdb's copy, which holds only in-frame ones; the method was immunoSEQ multiplex PCR. This table has 45,000 to 50,000 clones, approximately 80% appearing once. Sample: CD4+ T cells from PBMCs cultured without peptide, taken before COVID-19 vaccination. This chain joins TRBV12-1 and TRBJ1-5. TRBV12-1 is deemed a pseudogene. The TCR sequence derives from a human donor who had a prior SARS-CoV-2 infection. The DNA of the CDR3 is TGTGCCAAAAAAGGGGGGGGCAATCAGCCCCAGCATTTT. Amino acids: CAKKGGGNQPQHF.